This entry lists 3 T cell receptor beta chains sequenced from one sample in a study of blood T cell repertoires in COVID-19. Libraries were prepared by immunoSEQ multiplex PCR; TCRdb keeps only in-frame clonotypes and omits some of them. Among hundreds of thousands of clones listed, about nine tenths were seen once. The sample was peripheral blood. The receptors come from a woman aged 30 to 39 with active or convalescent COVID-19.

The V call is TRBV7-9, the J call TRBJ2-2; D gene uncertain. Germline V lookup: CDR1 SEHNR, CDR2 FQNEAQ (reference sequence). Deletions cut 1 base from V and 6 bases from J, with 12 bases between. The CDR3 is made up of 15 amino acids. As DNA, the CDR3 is TGTGCCAGCAGCTTAGGAGCCAGCAGCGCCGGGGAGCTGTTTTTT. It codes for CASSLGASSAGELFF. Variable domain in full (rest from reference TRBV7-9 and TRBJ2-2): DTGVSQNPRHKITKRGQNVTFRCDPISEHNRLYWYRQTLGQGPEFLTYFQNEAQLEKSRLLSDRFSAERPKGSFSTLEIQRTEQGDSAMYLCASSLGASSAGELFFGEGSRLTVL.

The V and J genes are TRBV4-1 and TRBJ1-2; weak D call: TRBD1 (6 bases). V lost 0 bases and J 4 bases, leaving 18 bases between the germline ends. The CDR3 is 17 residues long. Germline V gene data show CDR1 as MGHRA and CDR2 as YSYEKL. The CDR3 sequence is CASSQDPYRVGAYGYTF. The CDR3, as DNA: TGCGCCAGCAGCCAAGACCCATACAGGGTGGGGGCCTATGGCTACACCTTC.

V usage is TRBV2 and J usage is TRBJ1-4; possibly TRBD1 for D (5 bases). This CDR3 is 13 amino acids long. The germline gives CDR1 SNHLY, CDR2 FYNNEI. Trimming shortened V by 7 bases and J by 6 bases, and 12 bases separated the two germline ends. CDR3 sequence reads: CASTLRGYEKLFF. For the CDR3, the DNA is TGTGCCAGCACATTAAGGGGATATGAAAAACTGTTTTTT.